The clone carrying this T cell receptor (beta chain) was seen at least ten times. Antigen unknown. TCRdb re-called the PCR reads through MiXCR. This table holds approximately 50,000 clones, 20% found once. This sample is drawn from a study of metastatic and nonmetastatic thyroid tumors. Patients had received no treatment of any kind before thyroid surgery. This CDR3 spans 12 amino acids. The V end was cut by 2 bases, the J end by 7 bases, with 8 bases between. Germline V gene sequence: CDR1 LGHDT, CDR2 YNNKEL (reference sequence). Study findings and constraints: When malignant thyroid tumors were compared with benign nodules, TCR beta diversity was reportedly significantly higher in the malignant tumors. This held in both blood and tumor samples.

The clonotype originates from a female donor with papillary thyroid cancer or a benign thyroid nodule (not recorded which). Some clones in this sample may be carry-over from other donors' samples. The chain employs TRBV3-1 and TRBJ1-2; a weak D match, TRBD1 (5 bases). The sample consisted of blood. The CDR3 coding sequence is TGTGCCAGCAGCCAACAGGGAGGTGGCTACACCTTC. Translation gives CASSQQGGGYTF.